Presented here are 6 T cell receptor beta chains from one specimen sequenced in a study of control samples from healthy donors and cancer patients. TCRdb's copy holds only in-frame clones and misses some; the assay was immunoSEQ multiplex PCR. The sample holds about 63,000 clones, approximately 87% seen once. Input material: PBMCs. Every receptor here comes from a woman aged 55-69 years with lung cancer.

The chain couples TRBV7-9 to TRBJ1-2; no reliable D call. The germline gives CDR1 SEHNR, CDR2 FQNEAQ (reference sequence). The V and J ends lost 4 bases and 7 bases respectively, with 7 bases between them. The CDR3 has 11 amino acids. In DNA form, the CDR3 reads TGTGCCAGCAGCTCTGGTGGTGGCTACACCTTC. Protein product: CASSSGGGYTF.

J is TRBJ1-5 and V is TRBV12-3 or TRBV12-4; possibly TRBD1 for D (6 bases). The CDR3 has 13 amino acids. V was trimmed by 3 bases and J by 7 bases, leaving 10 bases between them. As DNA, the CDR3 is TGTGCCAGCAGTTTTGACAGGAAGCAGCCCCAGCATTTT. Protein: CASSFDRKQPQHF.

The count of this clone is one. V is TRBV9 and J is TRBJ1-6; D ambiguous. The germline CDR1 and CDR2 sequences are SGDLS and YYNGEE. The CDR3 spans 15 residues. V lost 0 bases, J lost 5 bases, and 9 bases lay in between. CDR3 region: CASSVGPADNSPLHF. The DNA of the CDR3 is TGTGCCAGCAGCGTAGGGCCGGCTGATAATTCACCCCTCCACTTT.

V and J are TRBV7-9 and TRBJ1-1, with 7 nucleotides matching TRBD1. The V segment lost 0 bases and the J segment 8 bases; nucleotides outside the gene matches: 6. This CDR3 is 14 amino acids long. The germline CDR1 and CDR2 sequences are SEHNR and FQNEAQ (reference sequence). The CDR3 nucleotides read TGTGCCAGCAGCTTAGCGGGAACAGGGGCCGAAGCTTTCTTT. This sequence encodes CASSLAGTGAEAFF.

The chain employs TRBV28 and TRBJ2-1; 10 positions match TRBD2. Trimming at V came to 2 bases and at J to 2 bases, leaving 6 bases not matched to a gene. This CDR3 region has 17 residues. Looked up from germline, CDR1 is MDHEN and CDR2 is SYDVKM. CDR3 sequence: CASSLPSLAGAYNEQFF. CDR3 nucleotide sequence: TGTGCCAGCAGTTTACCCTCTCTAGCGGGAGCCTACAATGAGCAGTTCTTC.

V usage is TRBV7-3 and J usage is TRBJ2-3; D is uncertain. CDR1 is SGHTA and CDR2 is FQGTGA in the germline V gene. V was trimmed by 1 base and J by 4 bases, leaving 6 bases between them. This CDR3 contains 13 residues. This CDR3 is CASSLNGADTQYF. The CDR3 DNA sequence: TGTGCCAGCAGCTTAAATGGGGCAGATACGCAGTATTTT.